What follows are 32 T cell receptor beta chains derived from one specimen sequenced in a study of blood T cell repertoires in COVID-19. Produced via immunoSEQ multiplex PCR; TCRdb's table is partial and in-frame only. In the table there are 200,000 to 250,000 clones, about 83% of which are singletons. The sequencing input was peripheral blood. These receptors were collected from a woman aged 45 to 65 with acute or convalescent COVID-19.

This rearrangement joins TRBV7-2 to TRBJ2-2; 8 positions agree with TRBD2. V was clipped by 0 bases and J by 8 bases; unmatched bases: 11. The V gene's germline CDR1 is SGHTA and CDR2 FQGNSA. The CDR3 spans 17 residues. CDR3 nucleotide sequence: TGTGCCAGCAGCTTAGCGGGACTAGATGGTGGAAGTGGGGAGCTGTTTTTT. Translating gives CASSLAGLDGGSGELFF.

V is TRBV18 and J is TRBJ2-7; 11 nucleotides match TRBD2. V shed 2 bases, J shed 6 bases, and the junction held 9 bases outside the gene matches. Per the germline V gene, CDR1 is KGHSH and CDR2 is LQKENI. The CDR3 length is 16 residues. The CDR3 sequence is CASSPTVTSGSSEQYF. CDR3 nucleotides: TGTGCCAGCTCACCAACAGTCACTAGCGGGAGCAGCGAGCAGTACTTC.

This clone was seen only a few times. The CDR3 is CASTWGRGYGYTF. The CDR3 DNA reads TGTGCCAGCACCTGGGGGAGGGGCTACGGCTACACCTTC. This chain joins TRBV5-6 and TRBJ1-2; tentative D call: TRBD1 (5 bases). The germline V gene encodes CDR1 SGHDT and CDR2 YYEEEE. The V gene lost 6 bases and the J gene lost 8 bases, with 17 bases spanning the gap. The CDR3 extends over 13 amino acids.

The chain links TRBV28 to TRBJ1-4; 7 nucleotides match TRBD1. V lost 1 base to trimming and J lost 0 bases; unmatched junction nucleotides: 5. The CDR3 extends over 17 amino acids. Germline CDR1 and CDR2: MDHEN and SYDVKM. This CDR3 reads CASSLFDGQATNEKLFF. CDR3 nucleotides: TGTGCCAGCAGTTTATTTGACGGACAGGCAACTAATGAAAAACTGTTTTTT. Variable domain in full (rest from reference TRBV28 and TRBJ1-4): DVKVTQSSRYLVKRTGEKVFLECVQDMDHENMFWYRQDPGLGLRLIYFSYDVKMKEKGDIPEGYSVSREKKERFSLILESASTNQTSMYLCASSLFDGQATNEKLFFGSGTQLSVL.

The chain recombines TRBV28 with TRBJ1-5; tentative D call: TRBD1 (5 bases). CDR1 and CDR2 (germline): MDHEN, SYDVKM. The V gene lost 8 bases and the J gene lost 6 bases, with 14 bases spanning the gap. CDR3 length: 13 amino acids. CDR3 region: CASGGQGGQPQHF. CDR3 DNA sequence: TGTGCCAGCGGTGGGCAGGGAGGTCAGCCCCAGCATTTT.

V usage is TRBV5-6 and J usage is TRBJ1-4; TRBD1 matches 10 bases. This CDR3 has 14 residues. J gave up 8 bases and V 3 bases, and 4 bases lay outside the gene matches. Germline V lookup: CDR1 SGHDT, CDR2 YYEEEE. CDR3 in DNA: TGTGCCAGCAGCTACCCGGGACAGGGGGAAAAACTGTTTTTT. This encodes CASSYPGQGEKLFF. Combining the CDR3 with reference TRBV5-6 and TRBJ1-4 gives the whole variable domain DAGVTQSPTHLIKTRGQQVTLRCSPKSGHDTVSWYQQALGQGPQFIFQYYEEEERQRGNFPDRFSGHQFPNYSSELNVNALLLGDSALYLCASSYPGQGEKLFFGSGTQLSVL.

This clone came up a few times. J is TRBJ1-1 and V is TRBV18; TRBD1 matches at 8 bases. CDR3 size: 14 residues. CDR1 and CDR2 (germline): KGHSH, LQKENI. After removal of 6 bases from V and 7 bases from J, the junction contained 10 bases not matched to a gene. The DNA for the CDR3 is TGTGCCAGCTCTCCCGACAGGGGAGCTAGTGAAGCTTTCTTT. This gives the protein CASSPDRGASEAFF.

This clone is a singleton in its sample. CDR3 sequence (DNA): TGTGCCTGGAGTTCTAGCCGGGACTTTCAAGAGACCCAGTACTTC. Its translation is CAWSSSRDFQETQYF. V is TRBV30 and J is TRBJ2-5; possibly TRBD2 for D (6 bases). Germline V lookup: CDR1 GTSNPN, CDR2 SVGIG (reference sequence). This CDR3 spans 15 amino acids. V lost 2 bases and J lost 2, with 15 bases in between.

The V and J genes are TRBV3-1 (or the pseudogene TRBV3-2) and TRBJ1-3; 9 bases fit TRBD1. This CDR3 spans 14 amino acids. Trimming took 7 bases from V and 1 from J; bases not matched to a gene: 2. CDR1 is LGHDT, CDR2 YNNKEL, per germline (reference sequence). The CDR3 is CASTGTGSGNTIYF. The CDR3 DNA sequence: TGTGCCAGCACGGGGACAGGGTCTGGAAACACCATATATTTT.

V and J are TRBV7-2 and TRBJ2-1; 7 bases line up with TRBD2. Germline CDR1 reads SGHTA; CDR2 reads FQGNSA. J was trimmed by 2 bases and V by 1 base; bases with no gene match: 5. This CDR3 is built from 16 residues. The chain's CDR3 is CASSLVSSGTYNEQFF. CDR3 nucleotides: TGTGCCAGCAGCTTAGTTTCTAGCGGAACCTACAATGAGCAGTTCTTC.

CDR3 nucleotides: TGTGCCTGGAGCGCGAGTTCATACAATGAGCAGTTCTTC. It yields the protein CAWSASSYNEQFF. V usage is TRBV30 and J usage is TRBJ2-1, with no clear D. CDR1 and CDR2 from the germline V gene are GTSNPN and SVGIG (reference sequence). V was shortened by 3 bases and J by 4 bases, with 10 bases between the two germline ends. CDR3 length: 13 amino acids.

This chain joins TRBV11-2 and TRBJ2-7, with 8 positions matching TRBD1. CDR3 length: 13 residues. CDR1 and CDR2 (germline): SGHAT, FQNNGV. The junction had 4 bases not matched to a gene; V was cut back by 2 bases and J by 7 bases. CDR3 sequence: CASSLQTGVEQYF. In DNA form, the CDR3 reads TGTGCCAGCAGCTTACAGACAGGGGTAGAGCAGTACTTC.

The chain is built from TRBV5-1 and TRBJ2-7; D gene uncertain. V lost 2 bases, J lost 3 bases, and 24 bases lay in between. Germline CDR1 reads SGHRS; CDR2 reads YFSETQ. The CDR3 has 18 amino acids. Here the CDR3 DNA reads TGCGCCAGCAGCTTTTCCCCTCTCTCGGTTCAGGCACACTACGAGCAGTACTTC. Encoded protein: CASSFSPLSVQAHYEQYF.

J is TRBJ2-6 and V is TRBV27; 7 bases are shared with TRBD2. This CDR3 has 21 residues. V gave up 7 bases and J gave up 3 bases; unmatched junction bases: 24. The germline gives CDR1 MNHEY, CDR2 SMNVEV (reference sequence). CDR3 in amino acids: CASTHRMGGESRPGGANVLTF. CDR3 DNA sequence: TGTGCCAGCACCCACCGGATGGGGGGGGAATCCCGCCCTGGTGGGGCCAACGTCCTGACTTTC. Variable domain in full (rest from reference TRBV27 and TRBJ2-6): EAQVTQNPRYLITVTGKKLTVTCSQNMNHEYMSWYRQDPGLGLRQIYYSMNVEVTDKGDVPEGYKVSRKEKRNFPLILESPSPNQTSLYFCASTHRMGGESRPGGANVLTFGAGSRLTVL.

This clone was picked up many times. The rearrangement uses TRBV20-1 and TRBJ1-6, with D possibly TRBD1 on 5 matching bases. V gave up 3 bases and J gave up 5 bases, with 14 bases separating them. Per germline, CDR1 DFQATT and CDR2 SNEGSKA (reference sequence). This CDR3 is built from 15 residues. The CDR3, as DNA: TGCAGTGCTAGTAAGGGACGGGGGGATAATTCACCCCTCCACTTT. Protein: CSASKGRGDNSPLHF.

The chain joins TRBV9 to TRBJ2-5; 9 bases match TRBD1. The length of the CDR3 is 15 residues. From germline, CDR1 is SGDLS and CDR2 YYNGEE. V lost 1 base, J lost 5 bases, and 6 bases stayed unmatched. Written as DNA, the CDR3 is TGTGCCAGCAGCGTACGTGGACAGGGGAGGGAGACCCAGTACTTC. Residues: CASSVRGQGRETQYF.

This clone occurred a few times. V and J are TRBV9 and TRBJ2-2; D ambiguous. Germline V gene sequence: CDR1 SGDLS, CDR2 YYNGEE. V lost 4 bases, J lost 4 bases, and 17 bases lay in between. The CDR3 has 16 amino acids. As DNA, the CDR3 is TGTGCCAGCAGCACGACCGACATCTACCTCACCGGGGAGCTGTTTTTT. Translating gives CASSTTDIYLTGELFF. The variable domain in full, completed from reference TRBV9 and TRBJ2-2, reads DSGVTQTPKHLITATGQRVTLRCSPRSGDLSVYWYQQSLDQGLQFLIQYYNGEERAKGNILERFSAQQFPDLHSELNLSSLELGDSALYFCASSTTDIYLTGELFFGEGSRLTVL.

V gene TRBV27 combines with J gene TRBJ1-1; D remains ambiguous. The germline gives CDR1 MNHEY, CDR2 SMNVEV (reference sequence). V dropped 3 bases and J dropped 0 bases, with 11 bases sitting between them. This CDR3 region has 15 residues. CDR3 coding DNA: TGTGCCAGCAGTTTGAACAGCCTTATGAACACTGAAGCTTTCTTT. Translated: CASSLNSLMNTEAFF.

The J gene is TRBJ2-2, the V gene TRBV19, with D possibly matching TRBD1 (6 bases). This CDR3 is built from 14 residues. V lost 6 bases, J lost 3 bases, and 11 bases lay in between. CDR1 and CDR2 (germline): LNHDA, SQIVND (reference sequence). The CDR3 bases are TGTGCCAGTAGATTGACAGGCTACACCGGGGAGCTGTTTTTT. Protein sequence: CASRLTGYTGELFF.

The chain joins TRBV12-3 or TRBV12-4 to TRBJ1-2; D is ambiguous. V lost 4 bases and J lost 4, with 10 bases in between. CDR3 size: 13 residues. The CDR3 sequence is CASSYGGSYGYTF. As DNA, the CDR3 is TGTGCCAGCAGTTACGGCGGATCCTATGGCTACACCTTC.

With respect to this clone: The identical CDR3 is also encoded by other nucleotide sequences in the sample. CDR3 DNA sequence: TGTGCCTGGAGTCCCAGGGGGGATCAGCCCCAGCATTTT. Its translation is CAWSPRGDQPQHF. J is TRBJ1-5 and V is TRBV30, with 7 bases fitting TRBD1. The V gene's germline CDR1 is GTSNPN and CDR2 SVGIG (reference sequence). V dropped 2 bases and J dropped 5; count of bases not matched to a gene: 3. CDR3 size: 13 residues.

V usage is TRBV5-4 and J usage is TRBJ2-7; 11 nucleotides align to TRBD1. Germline CDR1 SGHNT, CDR2 YYREEE (reference sequence). The CDR3 length is 15 residues. Losses at the gene ends were 2 bases for V and 4 bases for J; bases not matched to a gene: 5. CDR3 nucleotide sequence: TGTGCCAGCAGCTTAGGGACAGGGGGAATGTACGAGCAGTACTTC. Protein product: CASSLGTGGMYEQYF.

This sequence joins TRBV19 and TRBJ2-7; the match to TRBD2 covers 15 bases. CDR1 and CDR2 from the germline V gene are LNHDA and SQIVND (reference sequence). J was trimmed by 12 bases and V by 8 bases; bases with no gene match: 11. This CDR3 has 14 residues. As DNA, the CDR3 is TGTGCCAGTCGGGGGCAGGGACTAGCGGGAGGCCCGTACTTC. This sequence encodes CASRGQGLAGGPYF.

This chain joins TRBV24-1 and TRBJ2-1, with TRBD1 matching 7 bases. V lost 3 bases, J lost 3 bases, and 4 bases stayed unmatched. Germline CDR1 reads KGHDR; CDR2 reads SFDVKD. The CDR3 extends over 15 amino acids. CDR3 sequence reads: CATSDVRDSYNEQFF. CDR3 coding DNA: TGTGCCACCAGTGATGTCCGGGACAGCTACAATGAGCAGTTCTTC.

The CDR3 sequence: CASSGGTATEAFF. CDR3 coding DNA: TGTGCCAGCAGTGGAGGGACAGCTACTGAAGCTTTCTTT. The gene calls are TRBV27 and TRBJ1-1; TRBD1 agrees at 7 bases. V trimming: 5 bases; J trimming: 5 bases; junction bases outside the gene matches: 5. Looked up from germline, CDR1 is MNHEY and CDR2 is SMNVEV (reference sequence). The CDR3 runs to 13 residues.

The chain couples TRBV7-8 to TRBJ1-6; 7 bases map to TRBD1. CDR3 length: 13 residues. Germline V gives CDR1 SGHVS, CDR2 FQNEAQ. J was trimmed by 14 bases and V by 5 bases; bases with no gene match: 9. The DNA of the CDR3 is TGTGCCAGCAGCACCGACAGGGCGGTGGCCCTCCACTTT. As protein: CASSTDRAVALHF.

This chain connects TRBV20-1 to TRBJ1-1; the D gene is possibly TRBD1 (5 bases). The V end was cut by 3 bases, the J end by 8 bases, with 10 bases between. The CDR3 is made up of 11 amino acids. Per germline, CDR1 DFQATT and CDR2 SNEGSKA (reference sequence). The CDR3: CSASKGLEAFF. The CDR3 coding sequence is TGCAGTGCTAGCAAGGGGCTGGAAGCTTTCTTT.

This chain joins TRBV11-2 and TRBJ2-5, with 7 bases matching TRBD1. CDR1 and CDR2 from the germline V gene are SGHAT and FQNNGV. This CDR3 has 13 residues. With 4 bases clipped from V and 4 bases from J, the junction kept 3 bases outside the gene matches. The CDR3 nucleotides read TGTGCCAGCAGCTCGACAGGGCGAGAGACCCAGTACTTC. It yields the protein CASSSTGRETQYF.

This chain uses TRBV7-3 with TRBJ2-2; the match to TRBD1 covers 8 bases. V shed 6 bases, J shed 4 bases, and the junction held 7 bases outside the gene matches. Per the germline V gene, CDR1 is SGHTA and CDR2 is FQGTGA. The CDR3 totals 15 residues. The CDR3 loop is CASRQDRVGTGELFF. The CDR3 DNA reads as TGTGCCAGCAGACAGGACAGGGTGGGCACCGGGGAGCTGTTTTTT.

This clone was seen a few times. The V gene is TRBV4-2, the J gene TRBJ1-6; 7 bases line up with TRBD1. The CDR3 spans 18 residues. The ends lost 0 bases at V and 2 bases at J; junction bases unmatched: 7. Germline V lookup: CDR1 LGHNA, CDR2 YNFKEQ. The CDR3 protein is CASSQDQGDRTYNSPLHF. The CDR3 region has the DNA TGTGCCAGCAGCCAAGATCAGGGGGATAGGACCTATAATTCACCCCTCCACTTT.

This chain connects TRBV5-1 to TRBJ1-3; D perhaps matches TRBD1 (6 bases). CDR1 and CDR2 (germline): SGHRS, YFSETQ. This CDR3 contains 16 residues. V was shortened by 4 bases and J by 4 bases, with 18 bases between the two germline ends. DNA for the CDR3: TGCGCCAGCAGCCCCCTCCAGGGGAACTCAGGAAACACCATATATTTT. Its translation is CASSPLQGNSGNTIYF.

The chain recombines TRBV5-6 with TRBJ2-5; a possible D gene is TRBD2 (6 bases). V gave up 2 bases and J gave up 7 bases, with 15 bases separating them. Germline CDR1 is SGHDT and CDR2 is YYEEEE. The CDR3 runs to 14 residues. Here the CDR3 DNA reads TGTGCCAGCAGCTTATGGGGGGACCAGGGGACCCAGTACTTC. Its translation is CASSLWGDQGTQYF.